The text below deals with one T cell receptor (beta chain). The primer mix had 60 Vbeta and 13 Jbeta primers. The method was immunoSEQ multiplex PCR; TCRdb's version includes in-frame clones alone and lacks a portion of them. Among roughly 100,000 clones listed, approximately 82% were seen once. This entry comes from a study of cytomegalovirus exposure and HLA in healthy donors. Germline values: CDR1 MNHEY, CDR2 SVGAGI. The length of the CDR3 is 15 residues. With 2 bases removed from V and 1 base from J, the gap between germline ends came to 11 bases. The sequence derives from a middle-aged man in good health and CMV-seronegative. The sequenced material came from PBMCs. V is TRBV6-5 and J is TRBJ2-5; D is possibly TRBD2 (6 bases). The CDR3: CASSYRFSGQETQYF. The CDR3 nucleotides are TGTGCCAGCAGTTACCGCTTTAGCGGCCAAGAGACCCAGTACTTC.